A selection of T cell receptor beta chains follows, all from one sample in a study of cytomegalovirus exposure and HLA in healthy donors. Clones were read by immunoSEQ multiplex PCR, and TCRdb kept only the in-frame ones, dropping some. Of about 150,000 clones listed, around 82% are singletons. Sequencing was performed on PBMCs. These receptors were taken from a woman aged 50 to 65 in good health and CMV-seropositive. The conserved cysteine and the conserved F or W are not part of the CDR3 here.

TRBJ1-1 TRBV6-6 ASRSNDKPNTEAF
TRBJ2-7 TRBV29-1 SVRGQAGEQY
TRBJ1-5 TRBV15 ATSRDDQPQH
TRBJ2-7 TRBV5-6 ASSQGLAVSYEQY
TRBJ1-1 TRBV10-2 ASRPGNTEAF
TRBJ2-7 TRBV6-1 ASRGGWWG
TRBJ1-1 TRBV14 ASSQVGGSEAF
TRBJ1-3 TRBV13 ASSLGGGSGNTIY
TRBJ2-7 TRBV7-2 ASSPKYEQY
TRBJ2-7 TRBV7-8 ASSPSPGGRAYEQY
TRBJ1-2 TRBV7-8 ASSLSRTGSYGYT
TRBJ2-7 TRBV10-3 AIKQGAKEQY
TRBJ1-5 TRBV6-1 ASSDNRGGNQPQH
TRBJ2-5 TRBV7-2 ASSYGVGSSAQETQY
TRBJ2-7 TRBV25-1 ARARNLQESYEQY
TRBJ1-1 TRBV9 ASSVEPGPNTEAF
TRBJ1-4 TRBV30 AWSRGRDEKLF
TRBJ1-1 TRBV7-8 ASSLLQGPEAF
TRBJ1-1 TRBV25-1 ASSEWDRGFTEAF
TRBJ2-2 TRBV30 AWGKRDTGELF
TRBJ2-7 TRBV5-6 ASSVWSPIDEQY
TRBJ1-1 TRBV28 ASRPGGGHTEAF
TRBJ1-1 TRBV9 ASSARTGGLNTEAF
TRBJ2-3 TRBV27 ASRTRGAYTDTQY
TRBJ2-3 TRBV7-3 ASSPSSGVDTQY
TRBJ1-5 TRBV19 ASRRTESSNQPQH
TRBJ2-3 TRBV7-2 ASSSRLAGGRLTDTQY
TRBJ1-2 TRBV19 ASSIGFEGYT
TRBJ1-2 TRBV19 AGRTSAYGYT
TRBJ2-1 TRBV10-1 ASNRGEQF
TRBJ2-3 TRBV19 ASSIRQGGGTDTQY
TRBJ2-7 TRBV2 ASSGGMGYEQY
TRBJ2-2 TRBV7-6 ASSPPGTSYAGELF
TRBJ1-2 TRBV10-3 AIGGEVDYSYT
TRBJ1-6 TRBV27 ASSLRAGDNSPLH
TRBJ1-2 TRBV5-6 ASSFHHRDRENGYT
TRBJ1-4 TRBV7-9 ASSLAGAEKLF
TRBJ2-1 TRBV7-8 ASSLARLAGLNEQF
TRBJ2-4 TRBV19 ASSSGGAWTAKNIQY
TRBJ2-2 TRBV7-9 ASSPRTGNTGELF
TRBJ2-4 TRBV4-3 ASSQEDRASGKNIQY
TRBJ1-1 TRBV5-1 ASSLSRGLGTEAF
TRBJ1-1 TRBV19 ASSRQGMNTEAF
TRBJ2-1 TRBV19 ASSRLAGFNEQF
TRBJ1-5 TRBV7-8 ASSLAGTNQPQH
TRBJ2-1 TRBV7-9 ASSSNYRGGLYNEQF
TRBJ2-5 TRBV6-1 ASSPGTGGRETQY
TRBJ1-1 TRBV27 ASSQGAGTEAF
TRBJ1-4 TRBV13 ASSQFTDGGEKLF
TRBJ2-2 TRBV18 ASSPRLSPGDYTGELF
TRBJ2-3 TRBV14 ASSQAPDTQY
TRBJ2-1 TRBV10-3 AIRPDSNNEQF
TRBJ2-3 TRBV6-5 ASGGVRDTQY